This T cell receptor (beta chain) derives from a study of T cells expressing NK-cell markers. TCRdb reprocessed the 5' RACE reads and keeps a single row for each CDR3 protein, giving no DNA. Its table records 400,000 or so distinct CDR3 sequences. The germline gives CDR1 LGHDT, CDR2 YNNKEL (reference sequence). The CDR3 sequence is 16 residues long. The sample was blood T cells: a sorted CD56 or NKG2C T cell subset, CD4+ or CD8+ T cells, or bulk PBMC T cells (not recorded which). This rearrangement joins TRBV3-1 to TRBJ2-3; absent DNA, TCRdb's TRBD2 call cannot be checked. The clonotype originates from a woman between 50 and 59 years old in good health. CDR3: CASSQDAGLNTDTQYF.